Presented here are 27 T cell receptor beta chains from one specimen sequenced in a study of blood T cells in healthy people across ages. It was with a sample-barcoded 5' primer and a J-beta primer mix that a second PCR of roughly 6 to 12 cycles was run. Each CDR3 protein gets one entry after TCRdb re-called the 5' RACE reads with MiXCR. The data contain 700,000 to 850,000 distinct CDR3 sequences, under 40% of them singletons. Sequencing was carried out using blood. The receptors stem from a man younger than 30 in good health.

The rearrangement uses TRBV6-2 or TRBV6-3 and TRBJ2-7; D may match TRBD1 or TRBD2 (5 bases each). V gave up 3 bases and J gave up 2 bases, with 11 bases separating them. The germline V gene encodes CDR1 MNHEY and CDR2 SVGEGT. The CDR3 is 14 residues long. The DNA of the CDR3 is TGTGCCAGCAGTTATTGGGGGATGACCTACGAGCAGTACTTC. It codes for CASSYWGMTYEQYF.

V gene TRBV6-5 combines with J gene TRBJ1-2, with D perhaps matching TRBD1 (6 bases). The CDR3 has 13 residues. Looked up from germline, CDR1 is MNHEY and CDR2 is SVGAGI. The V and J ends lost 4 bases and 6 bases respectively, with 12 bases between them. The DNA for the CDR3 is TGTGCCAGCAGTTCCAGGACAGAGAATGGCTACACCTTC. Translated: CASSSRTENGYTF.

Remarks on this clonotype: A single base separates this from a much larger clone, so it may be a read error. This chain uses TRBV7-9 with TRBJ2-1; tentatively, D is TRBD1 (6 bases). The CDR3 consists of 15 residues. Germline CDR1 reads SEHNR; CDR2 reads FQNEAQ (reference sequence). V was trimmed by 3 bases and J by 7 bases, leaving 16 bases between them. DNA for the CDR3: TGTGCCAGCAGCTTGGGGACATCGTTGAAAAATGAGCAGTTCTTC. This encodes CASSLGTSLKNEQFF. The full variable domain, its missing parts supplied by reference TRBV7-9 and TRBJ2-1, is DTGVSQNPRHKITKRGQNVTFRCDPISEHNRLYWYRQTLGQGPEFLTYFQNEAQLEKSRLLSDRFSAERPKGSFSTLEIQRTEQGDSAMYLCASSLGTSLKNEQFFGPGTRLTVL.

Worth noting for this clonotype: One base away lies a much larger clone, so this may be a sequencing read error. The chain has TRBV6-5 and TRBJ2-5, with D perhaps matching TRBD1 (6 bases). The CDR3 consists of 12 residues. Germline CDR1 reads MNHEY; CDR2 reads SVGAGI. V shed 6 bases and J shed 6 bases, with 11 bases lying between them. The CDR3 DNA follows: TGTGCCAGCAGCGGACAGCAACAGACCCAGTACTTC. Its protein is CASSGQQQTQYF.

This clonotype was observed a handful of times. V is TRBV2 and J is TRBJ1-2; TRBD1 is a possible D gene (6 bases). The CDR3 contains 15 residues. Germline V gene data show CDR1 as SNHLY and CDR2 as FYNNEI. Trimming took 7 bases from V and 2 from J, leaving 17 bases between them. The CDR3, as DNA: TGTGCCAGCACCCCCGGGCAGGGGAGGAACTATGGCTACACCTTC. It encodes CASTPGQGRNYGYTF.

This rearrangement joins TRBV20-1 to TRBJ2-6, with D maybe TRBD1 (6 bases). CDR1 is DFQATT and CDR2 is SNEGSKA in the germline V gene (reference sequence). V lost 6 bases and J lost 2, with 11 bases in between. The length of the CDR3 is 14 residues. This CDR3 reads CSAQSGAGANVLTF. CDR3 bases: TGCAGTGCACAATCAGGGGCTGGGGCCAACGTCCTGACTTTC.

This clonotype has just a few counts. This sequence joins TRBV2 and TRBJ2-5, with TRBD2 matching 13 bases. This CDR3 region has 17 residues. Germline-derived CDR1 and CDR2 are SNHLY and FYNNEI. The V gene end was trimmed by 4 bases and the J gene end by 11 bases; junction bases not matched to a gene: 16. DNA of the CDR3: TGTGCCAGCAGTGGTGGTTTTGGACTAGCGGGGGAGAATGAGCAGTACTTC. It encodes CASSGGFGLAGENEQYF.

This clonotype showed up just a few times. The chain couples TRBV15 to TRBJ2-3, with TRBD2 identical over 9 bases. From germline, CDR1 is LNHNV and CDR2 YYDKDF (reference sequence). With 2 bases clipped from V and 2 bases from J, the junction kept 8 bases outside the gene matches. The length of the CDR3 is 17 residues. CDR3 residues: CATSRKGSGGHTDTQYF. The CDR3 nucleotides are TGTGCCACCAGCAGAAAAGGAAGCGGGGGGCACACAGATACGCAGTATTTT.

This chain connects TRBV20-1 to TRBJ2-5; D gene uncertain. V shed 5 bases and J shed 5 bases, with 6 bases lying between them. The length of the CDR3 is 10 residues. Germline lookup yields CDR1 DFQATT and CDR2 SNEGSKA (reference sequence). The CDR3 DNA sequence: TGCAGTGCTCAGCGCGAGACCCAGTACTTC. This gives the protein CSAQRETQYF.

The genes are TRBV10-3 and TRBJ2-3, with 7 bases aligning to TRBD2. CDR3 length: 14 residues. The V and J ends lost 9 bases and 3 bases, in that order; junction bases with no gene match: 9. Germline lookup yields CDR1 ENHRY and CDR2 SYGVKD. The chain's CDR3 is CAITGTGGTDTQYF. The CDR3 coding sequence is TGTGCCATTACCGGGACCGGGGGGACAGATACGCAGTATTTT.

This chain uses TRBV4-3 with TRBJ2-7; D tentatively fits TRBD1 or TRBD2 (5 bases each). This CDR3 comprises 14 residues. Trimming removed 0 bases at V and 4 bases at J, with 10 bases between. Germline V CDR1 and CDR2: LGHNA, YSLEER. The CDR3 nucleotides are TGCGCCAGCAGCCAAGATTCGGGGCCATACGAGCAGTACTTC. It specifies CASSQDSGPYEQYF.

The table lists this clonotype with a few counts. V is TRBV18 and J is TRBJ1-2; D might be TRBD1 (5 bases). Trimming removed 2 bases at V and 8 bases at J, with 27 bases between. The germline CDR1 and CDR2 sequences are KGHSH and LQKENI. CDR3 length: 18 amino acids. The CDR3 sequence: CASSPSTIVQGGRGGYTF. For the CDR3, the DNA is TGTGCCAGCTCACCATCGACGATCGTCCAGGGAGGGAGAGGGGGCTACACCTTC.

This clonotype was observed a single time. The J gene is TRBJ2-4, the V gene TRBV5-6; D unclear. The J call may be in error: the DNA end matches TRBJ2-5 better. The CDR3 has 14 residues. Germline-derived CDR1 and CDR2 are SGHDT and YYEEEE. This CDR3 is CASSLGQPGETQYF. CDR3 DNA: TGTGCCAGCAGCTTGGGACAACCCGGGGAGACCCAGTACTTC.

Ten or more counts support this clonotype. The CDR3 coding sequence is TGTGCCAGCAGCTTGCCATGGGTAGCGGGACGAGTAAGAGTTACGCAGTATTTT. It is translated as CASSLPWVAGRVRVTQYF. The chain is built from TRBV5-6 and TRBJ2-3; the match to TRBD2 covers 8 bases. This CDR3 is 18 amino acids long. Germline-derived CDR1 and CDR2 are SGHDT and YYEEEE. V was pared by 1 base and J by 8 bases, with 18 bases of the junction left unmatched.

Concerning this clonotype itself: Since a much larger clone is just one base distant, this may be a read error. V and J are TRBV10-3 and TRBJ2-7; TRBD2 is a possible D gene (6 bases). Germline-derived CDR1 and CDR2 are ENHRY and SYGVKD. This CDR3 spans 15 amino acids. CDR3: CAIGESTGGSYEQYF. The CDR3 DNA is TGTGCCATCGGTGAGTCGACTGGGGGGAGCTACGAGCAGTACTTC.

The rearrangement uses TRBV2 and TRBJ2-6; D is unresolved. Germline CDR1 and CDR2: SNHLY and FYNNEI. Trimming removed 9 bases at V and 2 bases at J, with 8 bases between. The CDR3 runs to 13 residues. The CDR3 is CARAGTGANVLTF. CDR3 in DNA: TGTGCCAGGGCAGGTACTGGGGCCAACGTCCTGACTTTC.

With regard to this clonotype: A much larger clone lies a single base off, so this may be a read error. The chain links TRBV20-1 to TRBJ2-5, with TRBD2 identical over 10 bases. Unmatched junction bases numbered 18, after V lost 3 bases and J lost 11 bases. Germline loops: CDR1 DFQATT, CDR2 SNEGSKA (reference sequence). This CDR3 region has 16 residues. The CDR3 nucleotides read TGCAGTGCTAGGGGACTAGCGCAAAACCCCAGGAATGAGCAGTACTTC. This encodes CSARGLAQNPRNEQYF.

The CDR3, as DNA: TGTGCCAGCAGCCAACTATACAGGGGGGCAGATACGCAGTATTTT. Translated: CASSQLYRGADTQYF. The gene calls are TRBV3-1 and TRBJ2-3, with 8 positions matching TRBD1. J gave up 4 bases and V 2 bases, and 5 bases lay outside the gene matches. The germline V gene encodes CDR1 LGHDT and CDR2 YNNKEL (reference sequence). The CDR3 is 15 amino acids.

Worth noting for this clonotype: The final CDR3 position lacks the conserved phenylalanine or tryptophan, pointing to a likely read error. It is unclear where the CDR3 begins or ends on the DNA, so no DNA is shown, and the CDR3 is as TCRdb lists it. The rearrangement joins TRBV10-3 to TRBJ2-1; the D segment call TRBD1 is taken from the table without a DNA check. The length of the CDR3 is 13 amino acids, counting both ends. Germline loops: CDR1 ENHRY, CDR2 SYGVKD. CDR3 sequence: CATWSGDGYTFGS.

The chain couples TRBV4-1 to TRBJ1-5; 9 bases match TRBD1. V shed 2 bases, J shed 6 bases, and the junction held 2 bases outside the gene matches. Germline CDR1 MGHRA, CDR2 YSYEKL. This CDR3 region has 14 residues. Here the CDR3 reads CASSQWTGAQPQHF. In DNA form, the CDR3 reads TGCGCCAGCAGCCAATGGACAGGGGCTCAGCCCCAGCATTTT.

This clonotype was seen only a few times. J is TRBJ2-1 and V is TRBV20-1; 8 bases match TRBD2. The CDR3 sequence is 14 residues long. The V and J ends lost 3 bases and 3 bases, in that order; junction bases with no gene match: 4. Per germline, CDR1 DFQATT and CDR2 SNEGSKA (reference sequence). Written as DNA, the CDR3 is TGCAGTGCTAGGGAGCGGGGGTTCTACAATGAGCAGTTCTTC. Protein sequence: CSARERGFYNEQFF.

The V gene is TRBV25-1, the J gene TRBJ1-1; D uncertain. CDR1 and CDR2 from the germline V gene are MGHDK and SYGVNS. The CDR3 is made up of 15 amino acids. Trimming removed 2 bases at V and 1 base at J, with 11 bases between. The CDR3 nucleotides are TGTGCCAGCAGTGAAATCACAGCGACGAACACTGAAGCTTTCTTT. Translation: CASSEITATNTEAFF. Full variable domain (missing parts from reference TRBV25-1 and TRBJ1-1): EADIYQTPRYLVIGTGKKITLECSQTMGHDKMYWYQQDPGMELHLIHYSYGVNSTEKGDLSSESTVSRIRTEHFPLTLESARPSHTSQYLCASSEITATNTEAFFGQGTRLTVV.

As concerns this clonotype: An end of the junction does not agree with germline; a read error may underlie this. The J gene is TRBJ2-7, the V gene TRBV10-2; D remains unclear. CDR3 length: 13 amino acids. The germline V gene has CDR1 WSHSY and CDR2 SAAADI. CDR3 amino acids: CASSEARNYERYF. The CDR3 DNA reads TGCGCCAGCAGTGAGGCCAGAAACTACGAGCGGTACTTC.

The chain uses TRBV7-9 and TRBJ1-1, with 7 bases that match TRBD1. After removal of 5 bases from V and 1 base from J, the junction contained 10 bases not matched to a gene. The CDR3 contains 16 residues. Germline-derived CDR1 and CDR2 are SEHNR and FQNEAQ (reference sequence). The CDR3 nucleotides read TGTGCCAGCAGCCCAAGACAGGGTCGGCGGAACACTGAAGCTTTCTTT. Translating gives CASSPRQGRRNTEAFF.

This clonotype came up a few times. This chain uses TRBV20-1 with TRBJ2-7, with 7 bases that match TRBD1. V was pared by 1 base and J by 3 bases, with 9 bases of the junction left unmatched. Germline V gene data show CDR1 as DFQATT and CDR2 as SNEGSKA (reference sequence). There are 15 residues in the CDR3. CDR3 loop: CSARGPTGSHYEQYF. The CDR3 region has the DNA TGCAGTGCTAGAGGCCCGACAGGGAGTCACTACGAGCAGTACTTC.

V usage is TRBV7-8 and J usage is TRBJ2-4; possibly TRBD2 for D (6 bases). The J call may not be correct, given that the DNA end is closer to TRBJ2-5. Germline V gene sequence: CDR1 SGHVS, CDR2 FQNEAQ. This CDR3 has 14 amino acids. The CDR3, as DNA: TGTGCCAGCAGCCTTCCGACTAGGAGTCAGACCCAGTACTTC. Residues: CASSLPTRSQTQYF.

This clonotype was seen only a few times. The chain combines TRBV4-1 with TRBJ2-1; 12 nucleotides match TRBD2. The CDR3 spans 16 residues. The V segment lost 2 bases and the J segment 10 bases; nucleotides outside the gene matches: 9. Germline V lookup: CDR1 MGHRA, CDR2 YSYEKL. CDR3 protein: CASSQTFALAGGEQFF. In DNA form, the CDR3 reads TGCGCCAGCAGCCAAACTTTCGCACTAGCGGGGGGCGAGCAGTTCTTC.